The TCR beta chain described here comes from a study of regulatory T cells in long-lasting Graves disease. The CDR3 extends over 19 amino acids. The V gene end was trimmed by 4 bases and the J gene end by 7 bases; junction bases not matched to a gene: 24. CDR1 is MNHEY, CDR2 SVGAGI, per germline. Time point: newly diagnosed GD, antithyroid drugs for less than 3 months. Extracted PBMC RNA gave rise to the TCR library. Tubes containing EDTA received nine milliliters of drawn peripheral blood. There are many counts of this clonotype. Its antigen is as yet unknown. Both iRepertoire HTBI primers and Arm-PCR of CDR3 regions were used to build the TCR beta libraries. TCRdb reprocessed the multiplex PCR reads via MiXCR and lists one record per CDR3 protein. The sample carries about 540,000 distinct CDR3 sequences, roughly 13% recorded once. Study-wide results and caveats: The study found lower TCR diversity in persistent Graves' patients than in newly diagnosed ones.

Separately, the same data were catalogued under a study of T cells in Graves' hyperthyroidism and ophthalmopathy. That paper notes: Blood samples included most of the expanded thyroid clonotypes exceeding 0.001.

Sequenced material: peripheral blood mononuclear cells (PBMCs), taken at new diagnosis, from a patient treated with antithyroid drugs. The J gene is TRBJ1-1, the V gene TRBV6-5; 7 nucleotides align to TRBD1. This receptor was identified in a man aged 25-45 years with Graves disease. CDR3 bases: TGTGCCAGCAGTTCTTCCCGAGGCCTCGGGACAGCCCGTCCCAATGAAGCTTTCTTT. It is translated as CASSSSRGLGTARPNEAFF.